This T cell receptor beta chain was sequenced in a study of metastatic and nonmetastatic thyroid tumors. Study-wide results and limits: The study reportedly found significantly higher TCR beta diversity in malignant thyroid tumors than benign nodules, in blood and tumor.

TCRdb ran MiXCR on the PCR reads. The data hold about 34,000 clones, with less than 40% observed a single time. Per germline, CDR1 MNHEY and CDR2 SMNVEV (reference sequence). V lost 2 bases, J lost 4 bases, and 5 bases lay in between. The CDR3 spans 13 residues. This clone was observed a few times. Its target is unknown. Patients had received no treatment of any kind before thyroid surgery. Material for sequencing was tumor tissue. The chain is built from TRBV27 and TRBJ2-2; no definite D call. This clonotype was sampled from a female donor with papillary thyroid cancer or a benign thyroid nodule (not recorded which). Some clones in this sample may be carry-over from other donors' samples. CDR3 protein: CASSLRATGELFF. CDR3 nucleotide sequence: TGTGCCAGCAGTTTACGCGCCACCGGGGAGCTGTTTTTT.